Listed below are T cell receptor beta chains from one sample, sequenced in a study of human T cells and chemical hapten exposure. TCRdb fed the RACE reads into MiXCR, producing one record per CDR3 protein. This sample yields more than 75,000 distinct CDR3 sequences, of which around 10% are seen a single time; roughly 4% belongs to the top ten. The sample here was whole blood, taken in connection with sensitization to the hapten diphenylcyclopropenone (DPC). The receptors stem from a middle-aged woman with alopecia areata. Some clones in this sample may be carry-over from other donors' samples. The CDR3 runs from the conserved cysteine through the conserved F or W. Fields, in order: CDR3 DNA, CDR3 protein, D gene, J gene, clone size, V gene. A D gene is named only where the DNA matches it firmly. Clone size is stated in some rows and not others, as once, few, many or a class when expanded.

TGTGCCAGCAGTTCCCCCTCGGACAGGGCCCTCTATGGCTACACCTTC CASSSPSDRALYGYTF TRBD1 TRBJ1-2 many TRBV6-5
TGTGCCAGCAGTTACAACAGGGTGGATGGCAATCAGCCCCAGCATTTT CASSYNRVDGNQPQHF . TRBJ1-5 many TRBV6-2/TRBV6-3
TGTGCCAGCAGCTCGGGACGGCCTTCCTACAATGAGCAGTTCTTC CASSSGRPSYNEQFF . TRBJ2-1 . TRBV13
TGCAGCGTTGAAGAAGGAGGGGGCACTGAAGCTTTCTTT CSVEEGGGTEAFF . TRBJ1-1 . TRBV29-1
TGTGCCACGTTCACGGACAGTCTCTTC CATFTDSLF . TRBJ2-7 few TRBV28
TGTGCCAGCTCACCACGAGCGGTGGGGAACACTGAAGCTTTCTTT CASSPRAVGNTEAFF . TRBJ1-1 many TRBV18
TGTGCCAGCAGTTACTCCAGGGGGGGCACCGGGGAGCTGTTTTTT CASSYSRGGTGELFF . TRBJ2-2 many TRBV6-2/TRBV6-3
TGTGCCAGCAGCTTGGGACTAGTCAGGGGCGAGCAGTACTTC CASSLGLVRGEQYF . TRBJ2-7 many TRBV5-6
TGTGCCAGTAGCGGTGGGGTAAATGTGAATTCACCCCTCCACTTT CASSGGVNVNSPLHF . TRBJ1-6 . TRBV19
TGTGCCAGCAGTTACTCGAAAGTCTGGGTGGGGAACACTGAAGCTTTCTTT CASSYSKVWVGNTEAFF . TRBJ1-1 . TRBV6-5
TGTGCCAGCAGCTTAGGGCTCCCGCTGCTCGCTGAGCAGTTCTTC CASSLGLPLLAEQFF . TRBJ2-1 many TRBV5-4
TGCGCCAGCAGCCAAGGGGAGGGACTCGAGCAGTACTTC CASSQGEGLEQYF TRBD2 TRBJ2-7 few TRBV4-1
TGTGCCAGCAACTCGCCGGGCAGGGGACAAGAGACCCAGTACTTC CASNSPGRGQETQYF . TRBJ2-5 many TRBV6-5
TGTGCCAGCAACCGCGGAATGAACACTGAAGCTTTCTTT CASNRGMNTEAFF . TRBJ1-1 many TRBV6-2/TRBV6-3
TGTGCCAGCAGCTTAGCGGAAACAGCTCCCTATGGCTACACCTTC CASSLAETAPYGYTF . TRBJ1-2 . TRBV7-2
TGTGCCAGCAGCTTAGCGGCAACGGGAGATACGCAGTATTTT CASSLAATGDTQYF . TRBJ2-3 many TRBV7-6
TGCAGCGTTGAAGTTGGAGGGGGGAGCACTGAAGCTTTCTTT CSVEVGGGSTEAFF . TRBJ1-1 . TRBV29-1
TGTGCCAGCAGCTTACGGGGCGGGGACCCCCATACGCAGTATTTT CASSLRGGDPHTQYF . TRBJ2-3 many TRBV7-8
TGCAGCGCTTCTCCGGGACGGGGGACTCTGGAGACCCAGTACTTC CSASPGRGTLETQYF . TRBJ2-5 many TRBV29-1
TGTGCCAGCAGCTTGGGGCACCGCACTGAAGCTTTCTTT CASSLGHRTEAFF . TRBJ1-1 few TRBV7-3
TGTGCCAGCAGCGTAGGGCTGGCAGGGGAACGTGAAAAACTGTTTTTT CASSVGLAGEREKLFF . TRBJ1-4 few TRBV9
TGTGCCACCAGTGATGGACCATCCTACGAGCAGTACTTC CATSDGPSYEQYF . TRBJ2-7 few TRBV24-1
TGCGCCAGCAGCTTGGGGGCGGGCCAAGGGAGCTCCTACAATGAGCAGTTCTTC CASSLGAGQGSSYNEQFF . TRBJ2-1 . TRBV5-1
TGTGCCAGCAGTTTTTCGGGCTCCTTAGAAGCTTTCTTT CASSFSGSLEAFF . TRBJ1-1 many TRBV28
TGTGCCAGCAGTTACTCGACCAGGGGGCCAAACTCACCCCTCCACTTT CASSYSTRGPNSPLHF TRBD1 TRBJ1-6 few TRBV6-2/TRBV6-3
TGCAGCGTTGTTCCCGGACAGGGGTCGAACACTGAAGCTTTCTTT CSVVPGQGSNTEAFF TRBD1 TRBJ1-1 many TRBV29-1
TGCAGCGTTCGAGACAGGTCGAGCACTGAAGCTTTCTTT CSVRDRSSTEAFF . TRBJ1-1 many TRBV29-1
TGTGCCAGCAGTTTAAGGGTTACTAATGAAAAACTGTTTTTT CASSLRVTNEKLFF . TRBJ1-4 few TRBV12-3/TRBV12-4
TGTGCCAGCAGTTTTTCAGGGGTAGCCAAAAACATTCAGTACTTC CASSFSGVAKNIQYF . TRBJ2-4 . TRBV12-3/TRBV12-4
TGTGCCAGCAGCTCGACCGGGCCAGGGGCCCACGAGCAGTACTTC CASSSTGPGAHEQYF . TRBJ2-7 many TRBV11-3
TGCAGTGCTAGAGGGGTTAGCGGGGGGGCAAGAGATACGCAGTATTTT CSARGVSGGARDTQYF TRBD2 TRBJ2-3 many TRBV20-1
TGTGCCAGCAGCTTCCGAGGGGGAAGTACAGATACGCAGTATTTT CASSFRGGSTDTQYF . TRBJ2-3 few TRBV11-2
TGTGCTGCCATCGAAAGAGGGACCGGGGAGCTGTTTTTT CAAIERGTGELFF . TRBJ2-2 once TRBV19
TGTCCCAGCACAAACAGATACTATGGCTACACCTTC CPSTNRYYGYTF . TRBJ1-2 . TRBV28
TGCGCCAGCAGCCAGGTGACAGGGAGTAGTGGCTACACCTTC CASSQVTGSSGYTF TRBD1 TRBJ1-2 . TRBV4-1
TGTGCCAGCAGCGGGCGGGGGGGCCCCTCAGTACATGAGCAGTTCTTC CASSGRGGPSVHEQFF TRBD2 TRBJ2-1 many TRBV7-9
TGTGCCAGCAGCCCGTGGGGGACCGGGACAGTCTACAATGAGCAGTTCTTC CASSPWGTGTVYNEQFF TRBD1 TRBJ2-1 . TRBV28
TGTGCCAGCAGTCGGGACGGATACGAGCAGTACTTC CASSRDGYEQYF . TRBJ2-7 many TRBV6-5
TGTGCCAGTAGTATGGCCGGGGAATGGCCCTACGAGCAGTACTTC CASSMAGEWPYEQYF . TRBJ2-7 many TRBV19
TGTGCCAGTAGACTGGGTGCCACCGGGGAGCTGTTTTTT CASRLGATGELFF . TRBJ2-2 . TRBV19
TGTGCCACCTCGCAGGACAGGGGTGGGACCCAGTACTTC CATSQDRGGTQYF TRBD1 TRBJ2-5 medium-sized TRBV19
TGTGCCAGCAGTTTCGCTGGGGGGGCCTCCAATGAGCAGTTCTTC CASSFAGGASNEQFF . TRBJ2-1 . TRBV12-3/TRBV12-4
TGTGCCAGCAGCTCCCGCACAGTGAACACCGGGGAGCTGTTTTTT CASSSRTVNTGELFF . TRBJ2-2 many TRBV7-2
TGCAGCGTTGCCCAGGGGAAGAACACTGAAGCTTTCTTT CSVAQGKNTEAFF . TRBJ1-1 . TRBV29-1
TGTGCCAGCAGTTTTCCGAGGACAGGGGGGACCACTGAAGCTTTCTTT CASSFPRTGGTTEAFF TRBD1 TRBJ1-1 . TRBV28
TGTGCCAGTAGTCCCCGGGACAGCCTCTATAGCAATCAGCCCCAGCATTTT CASSPRDSLYSNQPQHF TRBD1 TRBJ1-5 . TRBV19
TGTGCCAGCAGTGAAGACAGGATAAGCACAGATACGCAGTATTTT CASSEDRISTDTQYF . TRBJ2-3 many TRBV2
TGTGCCAGCAGCTTCACGACAGGGGGAGATGGCTACACCTTC CASSFTTGGDGYTF TRBD1 TRBJ1-2 many TRBV7-2
TGCAGCGTTTTACCTAATACCGGGGGAAACACCATATATTTT CSVLPNTGGNTIYF . TRBJ1-3 few TRBV29-1
TGCAGTGCAGGGGACCCCTTGATGTACGAGCAGTACTTC CSAGDPLMYEQYF . TRBJ2-7 many TRBV20-1
TGTGCCAGCAGCTCGGACTACGAGCAGTACTTC CASSSDYEQYF . TRBJ2-7 many TRBV7-8
TGTGCCAGCAGCTTCTCACGGTCGGGGGGAAGCGATGAGCAGTTCTTC CASSFSRSGGSDEQFF TRBD2 TRBJ2-1 . TRBV7-9
TGCGCCAGCAGCTTGGCCAACAGAATGAACACTGAAGCTTTCTTT CASSLANRMNTEAFF . TRBJ1-1 few TRBV5-1
TGTGCCAGCAGCCTTCACTCCGGGTCTGGAAACACCATATATTTT CASSLHSGSGNTIYF . TRBJ1-3 . TRBV3-1
TGTGCCAGCAGCTTAAGAGCAGGGCCTGGGACTGAAGCTTTCTTT CASSLRAGPGTEAFF . TRBJ1-1 . TRBV7-2
TGTGCCAGCAGCCAGGACCAGGACAGGGTTCAGTACTTC CASSQDQDRVQYF TRBD1 TRBJ2-4 many TRBV7-2
TGTGCCAGCAGTTTTGTTCGGGGAGGAGCTTTCTTT CASSFVRGGAFF . TRBJ1-1 many TRBV12-3/TRBV12-4
TGTGCCAGCAGCGTAGTTTCGACTTCGGTCGCTGAAGCTTTCTTT CASSVVSTSVAEAFF . TRBJ1-1 many TRBV9
TGCAGCGCTAGAGACGGGGAGCTGTTTTTT CSARDGELFF . TRBJ2-2 few TRBV29-1